This T cell receptor beta chain was sequenced during a study of T-cell memory formation after mild COVID-19. MiXCR was run by TCRdb on the 5' RACE reads, yielding one entry per CDR3 protein. The sample contains approximately 100,000 distinct CDR3 sequences, around 12% of which appear only once. J lost 7 bases, V lost 2 bases, and 20 bases had no gene match. The germline CDR1 and CDR2 sequences are DFQATT and SNEGSKA (reference sequence). The CDR3 totals 17 residues. This clonotype was found a few times. The receptor was derived from an adult woman who had mild COVID-19 (a few samples of this study predate the infection). Cell type and time point are not known. Material for sequencing was PBMCs or a T cell subset sorted from them (not recorded which). The chain uses TRBV20-1 and TRBJ2-7; 7 nucleotides match TRBD2. The CDR3 spells CSARPDGGTSAWGEQYF. DNA of the CDR3: TGCAGTGCTAGACCCGACGGAGGAACTAGCGCCTGGGGGGAGCAGTACTTC.